This is a list of T cell receptor beta chains from one sample in a study of blood T cell repertoires in COVID-19. Repertoires were generated with immunoSEQ multiplex PCR, while TCRdb's copy carries only in-frame clones and drops some. The table lists over 250,000 clones, about 89% of them singletons, with 1.5% in the top ten. Input material: peripheral blood. The receptors come from a woman aged 40 to 50 who had recovered from COVID-19. CDR3s include the opening cysteine and the closing phenylalanine or tryptophan. A D gene is named only where the DNA matches it firmly. Size values are once, few and many counts, or a class for expanded clones, and some rows have none.

J gene	V gene	clone size	D gene	CDR3 DNA	CDR3 protein
TRBJ1-2	TRBV6-5	.	TRBD1	TGTGCCAGCAGCCCCCGAGGGACAGGGTTAATTTTCACCTTC	CASSPRGTGLIFTF
TRBJ2-7	TRBV6-5	.	.	TGTGCCAGCAGCACCGGTCCGTACGAGCAGTACTTC	CASSTGPYEQYF
TRBJ1-2	TRBV5-4	few	TRBD1	TGTGCCAGCAGCTCACGGACAGGGAACTATGGCTACACCTTC	CASSSRTGNYGYTF
TRBJ1-2	TRBV6-1	.	.	TGTGCCAGCAGTGAGTTGGGGAAGGGGTATGGCTACACCTTC	CASSELGKGYGYTF
TRBJ1-1	TRBV19	.	.	TGTGCCAGTACCCCTTGGGACATCCCTGGTGAAGCTTTCTTT	CASTPWDIPGEAFF
TRBJ1-2	TRBV2	.	.	TGTGCCAGCAGTGAAAGGGTGGAGGGCTATGGCTACACCTTC	CASSERVEGYGYTF
TRBJ2-1	TRBV20-1	.	.	TGCAGTGCTCAGGTTGTGTATGAGCAGTTCTTC	CSAQVVYEQFF
TRBJ2-5	TRBV12-3/TRBV12-4	.	TRBD2	TGTGCCAGCAGCAGGACTAGCTCAGAGACCCAGTACTTC	CASSRTSSETQYF
TRBJ2-7	TRBV5-5	once	.	TGTGCCAGCAGCCCCCAATACGAGCAGTACTTC	CASSPQYEQYF
TRBJ2-1	TRBV5-4	.	TRBD2	TGTGCCAGCAGCTTTCTAGCGGGGGGGGATGAGCAGTTCTTC	CASSFLAGGDEQFF
TRBJ1-1	TRBV4-1	.	TRBD1	TGCGCCAGCAGCCGGGCGGGACAGCGGAACACTGAAGCTTTCTTT	CASSRAGQRNTEAFF
TRBJ2-7	TRBV18	.	.	TGTGCCAGCTCCCCTGCCAGTCCCTACGAGCAGTACTTC	CASSPASPYEQYF
TRBJ2-7	TRBV7-9	.	TRBD1	TGTGCCAGCAGCGAGGGACAGGGGCTCTCCTACGAGCAGTACTTC	CASSEGQGLSYEQYF
TRBJ2-3	TRBV7-9	.	.	TGTGCCAGCACCCAAGAGGCGGGGTATAGCACAGATACGCAGTATTTT	CASTQEAGYSTDTQYF
TRBJ1-5	TRBV21-1	.	.	TGTGCCAGCTGCGACAGGGTGGAGAGCAATCAGCCCCAGCATTTT	CASCDRVESNQPQHF
TRBJ1-2	TRBV6-2/TRBV6-3	.	.	TGTGCCAGCAGCTATCCGGACTCCCTCTATGGCTACACCTTC	CASSYPDSLYGYTF
TRBJ2-6	TRBV10-3	.	.	TGTGCCATCAGTGGGTGGGGCCTGACTAGCTCTGGGGCCAACGTCCTGACTTTC	CAISGWGLTSSGANVLTF
TRBJ2-5	TRBV4-3	.	.	TGCGCCAGCAGCCAAGCCCCCCAGGGCTGGAAGACCCAGTACTTC	CASSQAPQGWKTQYF
TRBJ1-5	TRBV2	.	.	TGTGCCAGCAGTGAGCAGGGGACTAGCAATCAGCCCCAGCATTTT	CASSEQGTSNQPQHF
TRBJ2-7	TRBV5-1	.	.	TGCGCCAGCAGCTTGGTCCCCACGGGGGAGCAGTACTTC	CASSLVPTGEQYF